The T cell receptor beta chain under discussion was sequenced for a study of blood T cell repertoires in COVID-19. Study information: Acute and convalescent COVID-19 samples came from the United States, Italy and Spain. T cells, B-cell-depleted T cells, or PBMCs provided the cDNA or gDNA that served as material.

This clone was seen only a few times. Looked up from germline, CDR1 is SGHNT and CDR2 is YYREEE (reference sequence). The CDR3 spans 12 residues. The germline V and J ends were trimmed by 4 bases and 8 bases, with 10 bases remaining between them. As originally analysed: Quantification of nucleated cells was approximated via reference gene primer amplification. Assay used: immunoSEQ multiplex PCR; TCRdb lists only in-frame clones, some missing. The V and J calls and clone size are taken from that table; D and trimming were inferred from the DNA. The sample consists of approximately 300,000 clones, 80% to 90% of them appearing once.

This chain links TRBV5-4 with TRBJ1-3, with D hard to call. Sequenced: peripheral blood. The sequence was collected from a woman between 50 and 59 years old with acute or convalescent COVID-19. CDR3 nucleotide sequence: TGTGCCAGCAGCGAATCGGTAGACACCATATATTTT. Translation gives CASSESVDTIYF.